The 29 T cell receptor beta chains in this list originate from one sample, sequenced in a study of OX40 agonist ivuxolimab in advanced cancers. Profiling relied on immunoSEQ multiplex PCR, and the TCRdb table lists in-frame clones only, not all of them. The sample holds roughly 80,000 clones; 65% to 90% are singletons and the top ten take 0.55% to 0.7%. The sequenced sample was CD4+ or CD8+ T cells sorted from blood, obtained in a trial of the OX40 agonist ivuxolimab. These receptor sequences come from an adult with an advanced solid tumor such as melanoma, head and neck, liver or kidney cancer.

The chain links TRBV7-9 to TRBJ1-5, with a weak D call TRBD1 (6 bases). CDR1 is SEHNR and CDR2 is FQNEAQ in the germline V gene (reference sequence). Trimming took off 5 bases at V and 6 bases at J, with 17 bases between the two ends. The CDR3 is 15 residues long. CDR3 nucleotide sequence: TGTGCCAGCAGCCTGGACAGCCAGGCGGGTCAGCCCCAGCATTTT. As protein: CASSLDSQAGQPQHF. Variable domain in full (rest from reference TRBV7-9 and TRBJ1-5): DTGVSQNPRHKITKRGQNVTFRCDPISEHNRLYWYRQTLGQGPEFLTYFQNEAQLEKSRLLSDRFSAERPKGSFSTLEIQRTEQGDSAMYLCASSLDSQAGQPQHFGDGTRLSIL.

The CDR3 reads CASSSGTGGNYGYTF. DNA of the CDR3: TGTGCCAGCAGTTCCGGGACAGGGGGCAACTATGGCTACACCTTC. V and J are TRBV28 and TRBJ1-2; 12 bases are shared with TRBD1. CDR3 length: 15 amino acids. The V gene end was trimmed by 4 bases and the J gene end by 2 bases; junction bases not matched to a gene: 2. Germline V gene lookup returns CDR1 MDHEN and CDR2 SYDVKM.

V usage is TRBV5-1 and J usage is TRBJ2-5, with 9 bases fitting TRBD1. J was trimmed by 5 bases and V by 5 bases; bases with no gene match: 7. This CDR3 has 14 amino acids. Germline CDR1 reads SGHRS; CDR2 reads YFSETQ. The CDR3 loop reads CASRLGQGTETQYF. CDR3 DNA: TGCGCCAGCAGACTAGGACAGGGGACGGAGACCCAGTACTTC.

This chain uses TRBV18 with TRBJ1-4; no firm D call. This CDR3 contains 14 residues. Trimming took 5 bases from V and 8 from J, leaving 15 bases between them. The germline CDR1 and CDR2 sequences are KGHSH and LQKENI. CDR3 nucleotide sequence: TGTGCCAGCTCAGCCTCAAAAACAGCGGAAAAACTGTTTTTT. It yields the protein CASSASKTAEKLFF.

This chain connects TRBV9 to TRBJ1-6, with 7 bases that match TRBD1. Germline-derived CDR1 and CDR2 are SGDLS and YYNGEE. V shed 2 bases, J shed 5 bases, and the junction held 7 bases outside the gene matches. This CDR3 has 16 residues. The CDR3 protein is CASSVEAGTDNSPLHF. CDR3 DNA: TGTGCCAGCAGCGTGGAGGCCGGGACAGATAATTCACCCCTCCACTTT.

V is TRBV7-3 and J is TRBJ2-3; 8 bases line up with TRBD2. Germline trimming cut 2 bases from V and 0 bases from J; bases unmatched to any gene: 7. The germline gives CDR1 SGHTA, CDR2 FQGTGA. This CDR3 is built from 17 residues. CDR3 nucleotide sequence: TGTGCCAGCAGCTTACTTAACGCGGGGGGAAGCACAGATACGCAGTATTTT. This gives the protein CASSLLNAGGSTDTQYF. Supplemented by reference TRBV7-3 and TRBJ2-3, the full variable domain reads GAGVSQTPSNKVTEKGKYVELRCDPISGHTALYWYRQSLGQGPEFLIYFQGTGAADDSGLPNDRFFAVRPEGSVSTLKIQRTERGDSAVYLCASSLLNAGGSTDTQYFGPGTRLTVL.

The CDR3 protein is CASSPGGGGQGAETQYF. CDR3 in DNA: TGTGCCAGCAGCCCCGGGGGTGGGGGACAGGGCGCAGAGACCCAGTACTTC. The V and J genes are TRBV7-9 and TRBJ2-5; 9 positions agree with TRBD1. The length of the CDR3 is 17 residues. V shed 5 bases, J shed 4 bases, and the junction held 14 bases outside the gene matches. Germline CDR1 reads SEHNR; CDR2 reads FQNEAQ (reference sequence).

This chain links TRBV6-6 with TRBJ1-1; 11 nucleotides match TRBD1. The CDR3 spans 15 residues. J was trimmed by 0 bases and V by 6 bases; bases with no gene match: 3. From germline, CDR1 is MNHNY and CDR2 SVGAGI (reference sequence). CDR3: CASSGQGAVNTEAFF. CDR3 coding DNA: TGTGCCAGCAGCGGACAGGGGGCGGTGAACACTGAAGCTTTCTTT.

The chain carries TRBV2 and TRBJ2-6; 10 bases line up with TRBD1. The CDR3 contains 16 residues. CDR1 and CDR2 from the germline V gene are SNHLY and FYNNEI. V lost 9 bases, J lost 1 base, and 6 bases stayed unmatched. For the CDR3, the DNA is TGTGCCAGTAGACAGGGGGCGGTTTCTGGGGCCAACGTCCTGACTTTC. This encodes CASRQGAVSGANVLTF. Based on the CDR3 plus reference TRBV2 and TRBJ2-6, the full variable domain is EPEVTQTPSHQVTQMGQEVILRCVPISNHLYFYWYRQILGQKVEFLVSFYNNEISEKSEIFDDQFSVERPDGSNFTLKIRSTKLEDSAMYFCASRQGAVSGANVLTFGAGSRLTVL.

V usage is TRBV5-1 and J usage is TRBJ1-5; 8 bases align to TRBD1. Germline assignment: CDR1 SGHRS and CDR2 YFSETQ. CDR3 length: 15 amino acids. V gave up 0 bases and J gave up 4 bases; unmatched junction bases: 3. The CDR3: CASSLAGTGNQPQHF. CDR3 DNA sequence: TGCGCCAGCAGCTTGGCCGGGACAGGTAATCAGCCCCAGCATTTT.

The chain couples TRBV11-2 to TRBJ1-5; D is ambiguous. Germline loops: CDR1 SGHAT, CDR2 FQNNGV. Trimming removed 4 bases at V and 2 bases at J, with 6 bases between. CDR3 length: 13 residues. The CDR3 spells CASSSIGNQPQHF. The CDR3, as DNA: TGTGCCAGCAGCTCAATCGGCAATCAGCCCCAGCATTTT.

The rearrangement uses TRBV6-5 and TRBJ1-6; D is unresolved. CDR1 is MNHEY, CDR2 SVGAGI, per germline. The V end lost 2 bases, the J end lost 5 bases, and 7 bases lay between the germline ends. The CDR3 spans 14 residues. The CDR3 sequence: CASSYRPNNSPLHF. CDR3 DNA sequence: TGTGCCAGCAGTTACCGCCCCAATAATTCACCCCTCCACTTT.

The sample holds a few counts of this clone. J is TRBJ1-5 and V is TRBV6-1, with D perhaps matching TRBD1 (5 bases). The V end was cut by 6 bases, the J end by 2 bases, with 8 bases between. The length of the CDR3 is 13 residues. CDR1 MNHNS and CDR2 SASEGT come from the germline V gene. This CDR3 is CASSIQGNQPQHF. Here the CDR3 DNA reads TGTGCCAGCAGCATACAGGGCAATCAGCCCCAGCATTTT.

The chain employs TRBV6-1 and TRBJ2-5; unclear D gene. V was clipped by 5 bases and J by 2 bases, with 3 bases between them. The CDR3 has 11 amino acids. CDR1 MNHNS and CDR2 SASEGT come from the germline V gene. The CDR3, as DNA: TGTGCCAGCAGTAGGCAAGAGACCCAGTACTTC. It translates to CASSRQETQYF.

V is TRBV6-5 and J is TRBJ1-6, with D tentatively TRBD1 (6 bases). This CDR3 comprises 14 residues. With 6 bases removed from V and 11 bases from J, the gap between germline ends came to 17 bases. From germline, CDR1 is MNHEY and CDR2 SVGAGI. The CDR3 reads CASSDRQGGPPLHF. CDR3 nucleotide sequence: TGTGCCAGCAGCGACAGGCAGGGAGGGCCACCCCTCCACTTT.

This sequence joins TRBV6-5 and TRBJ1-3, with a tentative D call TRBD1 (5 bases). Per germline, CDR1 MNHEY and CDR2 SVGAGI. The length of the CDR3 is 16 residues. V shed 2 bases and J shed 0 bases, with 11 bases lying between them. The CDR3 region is CASSYGAPSSGNTIYF. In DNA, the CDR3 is TGTGCCAGCAGTTACGGGGCCCCAAGCTCTGGAAACACCATATATTTT.

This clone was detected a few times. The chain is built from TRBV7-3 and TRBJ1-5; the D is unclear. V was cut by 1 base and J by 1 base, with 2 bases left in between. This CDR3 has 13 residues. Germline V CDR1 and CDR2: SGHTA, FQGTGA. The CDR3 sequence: CASSLNSNQPQHF. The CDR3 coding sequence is TGTGCCAGCAGCTTAAACAGCAATCAGCCCCAGCATTTT.

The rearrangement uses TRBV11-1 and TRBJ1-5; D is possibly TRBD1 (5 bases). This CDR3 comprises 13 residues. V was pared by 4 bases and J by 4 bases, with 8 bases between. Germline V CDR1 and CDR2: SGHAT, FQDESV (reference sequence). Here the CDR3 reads CASSSNRNQPQHF. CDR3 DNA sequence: TGTGCCAGCAGCTCCAACAGGAATCAGCCCCAGCATTTT.

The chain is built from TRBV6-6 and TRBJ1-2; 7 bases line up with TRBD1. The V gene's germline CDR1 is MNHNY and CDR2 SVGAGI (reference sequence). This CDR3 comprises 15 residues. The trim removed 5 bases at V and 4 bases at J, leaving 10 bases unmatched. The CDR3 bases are TGTGCCAGCAGTCCGGGGACAGCAGGTTCCTATGGCTACACCTTC. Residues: CASSPGTAGSYGYTF.

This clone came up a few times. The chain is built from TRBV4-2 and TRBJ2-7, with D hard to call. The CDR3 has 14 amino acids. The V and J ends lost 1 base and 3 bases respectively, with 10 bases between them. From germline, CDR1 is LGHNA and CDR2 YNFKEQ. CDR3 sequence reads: CASSQVAHSYEQYF. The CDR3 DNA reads TGTGCCAGCAGCCAAGTCGCACATAGCTACGAGCAGTACTTC.

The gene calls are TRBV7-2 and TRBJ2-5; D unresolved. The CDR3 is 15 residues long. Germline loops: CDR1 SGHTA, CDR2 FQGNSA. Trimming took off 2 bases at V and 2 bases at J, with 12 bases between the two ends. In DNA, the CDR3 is TGTGCCAGCAGCTTACTATCAGAGAATCAAGAGACCCAGTACTTC. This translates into CASSLLSENQETQYF.

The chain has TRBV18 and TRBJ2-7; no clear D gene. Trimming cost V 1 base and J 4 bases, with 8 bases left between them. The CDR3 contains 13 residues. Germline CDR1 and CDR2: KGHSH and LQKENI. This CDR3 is CASSPRGRYEQYF. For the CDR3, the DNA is TGTGCCAGCTCACCACGGGGTAGATACGAGCAGTACTTC.

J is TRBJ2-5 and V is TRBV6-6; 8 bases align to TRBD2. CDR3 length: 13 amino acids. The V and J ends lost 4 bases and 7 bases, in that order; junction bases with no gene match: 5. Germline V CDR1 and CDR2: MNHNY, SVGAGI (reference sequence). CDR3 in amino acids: CASSLRGEGTQYF. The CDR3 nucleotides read TGTGCCAGCAGTTTGCGGGGGGAGGGGACCCAGTACTTC.

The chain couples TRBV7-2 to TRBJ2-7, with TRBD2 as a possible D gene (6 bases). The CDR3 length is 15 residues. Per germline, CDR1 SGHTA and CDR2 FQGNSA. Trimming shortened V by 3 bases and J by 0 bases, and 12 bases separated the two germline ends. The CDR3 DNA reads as TGTGCCAGCAGCTTCGTCCGGGGGAACTCCTACGAGCAGTACTTC. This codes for CASSFVRGNSYEQYF.

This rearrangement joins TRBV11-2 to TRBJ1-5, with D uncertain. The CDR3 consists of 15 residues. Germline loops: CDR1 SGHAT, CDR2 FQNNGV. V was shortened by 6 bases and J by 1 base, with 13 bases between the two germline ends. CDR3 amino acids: CASSITHQSNQPQHF. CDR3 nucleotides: TGTGCCAGCAGTATCACTCACCAGAGCAATCAGCCCCAGCATTTT. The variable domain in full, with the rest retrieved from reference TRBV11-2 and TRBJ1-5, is EAGVAQSPRYKIIEKRQSVAFWCNPISGHATLYWYQQILGQGPKLLIQFQNNGVVDDSQLPKDRFSAERLKGVDSTLKIQPAKLEDSAVYLCASSITHQSNQPQHFGDGTRLSIL.

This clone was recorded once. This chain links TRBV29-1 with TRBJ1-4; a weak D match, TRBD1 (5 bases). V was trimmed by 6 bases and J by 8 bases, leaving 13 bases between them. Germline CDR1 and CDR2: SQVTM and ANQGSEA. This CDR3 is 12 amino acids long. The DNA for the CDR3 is TGCAGCGTGACAGCCCGGAGCGAAAAACTGTTTTTT. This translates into CSVTARSEKLFF.

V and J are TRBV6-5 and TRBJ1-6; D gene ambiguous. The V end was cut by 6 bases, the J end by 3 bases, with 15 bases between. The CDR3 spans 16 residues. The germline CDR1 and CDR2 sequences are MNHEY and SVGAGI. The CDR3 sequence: CASSYQMVNYNSPLHF. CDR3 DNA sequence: TGTGCCAGCAGCTACCAAATGGTGAACTATAATTCACCCCTCCACTTT.

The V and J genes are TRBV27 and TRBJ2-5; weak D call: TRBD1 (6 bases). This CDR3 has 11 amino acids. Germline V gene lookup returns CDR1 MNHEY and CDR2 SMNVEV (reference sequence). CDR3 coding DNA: TGTGTGGCAGGACAGCAAGAGACCCAGTACTTC. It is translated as CVAGQQETQYF.

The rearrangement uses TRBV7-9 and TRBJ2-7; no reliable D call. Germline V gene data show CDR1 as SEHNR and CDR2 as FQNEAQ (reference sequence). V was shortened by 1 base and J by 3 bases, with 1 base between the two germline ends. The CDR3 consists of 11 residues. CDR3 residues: CASSLDYEQYF. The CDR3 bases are TGTGCCAGCAGCTTAGACTACGAGCAGTACTTC.